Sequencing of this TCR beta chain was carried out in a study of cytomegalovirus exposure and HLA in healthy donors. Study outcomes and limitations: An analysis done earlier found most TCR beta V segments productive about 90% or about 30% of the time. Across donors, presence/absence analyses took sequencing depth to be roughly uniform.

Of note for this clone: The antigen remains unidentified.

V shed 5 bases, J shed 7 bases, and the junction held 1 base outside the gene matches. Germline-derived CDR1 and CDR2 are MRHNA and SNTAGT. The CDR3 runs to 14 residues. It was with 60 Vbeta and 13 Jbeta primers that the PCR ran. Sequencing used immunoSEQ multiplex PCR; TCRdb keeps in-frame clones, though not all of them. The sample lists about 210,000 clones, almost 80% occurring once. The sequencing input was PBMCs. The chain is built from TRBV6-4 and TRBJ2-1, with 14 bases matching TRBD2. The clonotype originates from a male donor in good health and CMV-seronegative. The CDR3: CASSRTSGGNEQFF. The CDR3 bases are TGTGCCAGCAGTAGGACTAGCGGGGGGAATGAGCAGTTCTTC.